This entry is about one TCR beta chain. The antigen remains undetermined. This specimen belongs to a study of beta chain features in type 1 diabetes. Study-wide results and caveats: Moderate but significant shortening of TCRB CDR3s was recorded in all four CD4+ subsets from Type 1 diabetes patients. Sequencing from cDNA could over-represent high-TCR-expressing cells.

The junction had 6 bases not matched to a gene; V was cut back by 6 bases and J by 2 bases. From germline, CDR1 is MNHNS and CDR2 SASEGT. The CDR3 contains 15 residues. Investigators reverse transcribed all isolated RNA, so they sequenced expressed TCRB transcripts. Only in-frame clones appear in the TCRdb table, and some are missing; sequencing was by immunoSEQ multiplex PCR. The profile shows 120,000 to 150,000 clones, 6.9% of them singletons. The receptor comes from a woman in her 30s in good health. This chain connects TRBV6-1 to TRBJ2-2, with 7 bases identical to TRBD1. The sample comprised central memory CD4+ T cells from blood. The CDR3 is CASRTRQGNTGELFF. CDR3 DNA sequence: TGTGCCAGCAGGACCCGACAGGGAAACACCGGGGAGCTGTTTTTT.